This TCR beta chain was sequenced during a study of spatial heterogeneity in lung cancer. The time point is: sample taken at primary tumor resection. Whole RNA, which was extracted from tumor, nontumor lung tissue or frozen PBMC, was sequenced without any cell sorting. The cohort: approximately 74 early-stage, untreated non-small cell lung cancer patients. Study results and limitations: Relative to follow-up, resection was when ubiquitous expanded tumor TCRs appeared more in blood.

The CDR3 covers 15 residues. Germline V CDR1 and CDR2: SGHDN, FVKESK. V gave up 2 bases and J gave up 0 bases, with 11 bases separating them. From the 5' RACE reads, TCRdb called clonotypes with MiXCR, one entry per CDR3 protein. The sample shows about 85,000 distinct CDR3 sequences, approximately 20% of them seen only once. In the case of this clonotype: Antigen specificity is unknown.

The chain links TRBV14 to TRBJ2-7; either TRBD1 or TRBD2 may supply D (5 bases each). The receptor was isolated from a male donor with early-stage non-small cell lung cancer. Source: PBMCs, taken at surgery. The CDR3 DNA reads TGTGCCAGCAGCCAATTCCCAGGGACCTCCTACGAGCAGTACTTC. As protein: CASSQFPGTSYEQYF. The whole variable domain, filled in from reference TRBV14 and TRBJ2-7, reads EAGVTQFPSHSVIEKGQTVTLRCDPISGHDNLYWYRRVMGKEIKFLLHFVKESKQDESGMPNNRFLAERTGGTYSTLKVQPAELEDSGVYFCASSQFPGTSYEQYFGPGTRLTVT.